A single sample gave rise to the 8 T cell receptor beta chains below, sequenced in a study of T cells after posttransplantation cyclophosphamide. Produced via immunoSEQ multiplex PCR; TCRdb's table is partial and in-frame only. Of some 22,000 clones in the sample, about 82% were seen once. Sequenced: PBMCs. These receptor sequences come from a woman aged 55-70 years with a blood cancer, CMV-positive, and with a related stem cell donor.

The chain recombines TRBV6-8 with TRBJ2-1; D is unclear. This CDR3 spans 19 amino acids. V lost 8 bases and J 0 bases, leaving 26 bases between the germline ends. The germline V gene encodes CDR1 MNHGY and CDR2 SAAAGT. The DNA for the CDR3 is TGTGCCAGCCCCCTTGGTAGCCGCACCTATCTCAGCTCCTACAATGAGCAGTTCTTC. The encoded protein is CASPLGSRTYLSSYNEQFF.

This chain uses TRBV6-1 with TRBJ1-2; TRBD1 is a possible D gene (6 bases). The germline CDR1 and CDR2 sequences are MNHNS and SASEGT. Trimming left V 2 bases short and J 14 bases short, with 21 bases between. CDR3 size: 14 residues. CDR3 bases: TGTGCCAGCAGTGAACTTGCGGGGGCAACCCCGGATACCTTC. Translating it yields CASSELAGATPDTF.

V is TRBV11-2 and J is TRBJ1-1, with D possibly TRBD1 on 6 matching bases. The CDR3 extends over 15 amino acids. V shed 5 bases and J shed 0 bases, with 13 bases lying between them. Per germline, CDR1 SGHAT and CDR2 FQNNGV. The CDR3 nucleotides are TGTGCCAGCAGCCAACAGGGTCCAATGAACACTGAAGCTTTCTTT. Encoded protein: CASSQQGPMNTEAFF. Full variable domain (outside the CDR3, taken from reference TRBV11-2 and TRBJ1-1): EAGVAQSPRYKIIEKRQSVAFWCNPISGHATLYWYQQILGQGPKLLIQFQNNGVVDDSQLPKDRFSAERLKGVDSTLKIQPAKLEDSAVYLCASSQQGPMNTEAFFGQGTRLTVV.

This chain joins TRBV5-4 and TRBJ2-1, with 8 bases fitting TRBD2. V was clipped by 1 base and J by 7 bases; unmatched bases: 4. Germline CDR1 reads SGHNT; CDR2 reads YYREEE (reference sequence). There are 14 residues in the CDR3. CDR3 sequence: CASSLREGRNEQFF. Here the CDR3 DNA reads TGTGCCAGCAGCTTGCGGGAGGGCCGGAATGAGCAGTTCTTC.

This clone came up once. The gene calls are TRBV7-3 and TRBJ2-1; D might be TRBD1 (6 bases). CDR3 length equals 13 residues. The germline CDR1 and CDR2 sequences are SGHTA and FQGTGA. The V and J ends lost 5 bases and 8 bases respectively, with 13 bases between them. In nucleotides, the CDR3 is TGTGCCAGCAGCGTGGACAGTAATTATGAGCAGTTCTTC. Translating it yields CASSVDSNYEQFF.

This clone was counted a single time. V usage is TRBV15 and J usage is TRBJ1-1; D is unclear. Germline values: CDR1 LNHNV, CDR2 YYDKDF (reference sequence). The V end was cut by 0 bases, the J end by 6 bases, with 11 bases between. This CDR3 contains 14 residues. CDR3 bases: TGTGCCACCAGCAGAGAAGGCAGGATCCCTGAAGCTTTCTTT. It yields the protein CATSREGRIPEAFF.

Only one count was recorded for this clone. V is TRBV12-5 and J is TRBJ2-2; 11 bases fit TRBD2. The CDR3 loop spans 17 amino acids. Germline V gene sequence: CDR1 LGHNT, CDR2 FRNRAP. J lost 5 bases, V lost 2 bases, and 7 bases had no gene match. CDR3 amino acids: CASGLFLAGGGTGELFF. Here the CDR3 DNA reads TGTGCTAGTGGTTTGTTTCTAGCGGGAGGCGGGACCGGGGAGCTGTTTTTT.

The chain links TRBV11-2 to TRBJ2-1, with a possible D match to TRBD2 (6 bases). Per the germline V gene, CDR1 is SGHAT and CDR2 is FQNNGV. V lost 5 bases to trimming and J lost 6 bases, with 20 bases between them. This CDR3 comprises 16 residues. CDR3 amino acids: CASSPRRESAGNEQFF. In DNA, the CDR3 is TGTGCCAGCAGCCCCCGGAGAGAATCAGCGGGCAATGAGCAGTTCTTC. The full variable domain, in which reference TRBV11-2 and TRBJ2-1 provide the parts outside the CDR3, is EAGVAQSPRYKIIEKRQSVAFWCNPISGHATLYWYQQILGQGPKLLIQFQNNGVVDDSQLPKDRFSAERLKGVDSTLKIQPAKLEDSAVYLCASSPRRESAGNEQFFGPGTRLTVL.